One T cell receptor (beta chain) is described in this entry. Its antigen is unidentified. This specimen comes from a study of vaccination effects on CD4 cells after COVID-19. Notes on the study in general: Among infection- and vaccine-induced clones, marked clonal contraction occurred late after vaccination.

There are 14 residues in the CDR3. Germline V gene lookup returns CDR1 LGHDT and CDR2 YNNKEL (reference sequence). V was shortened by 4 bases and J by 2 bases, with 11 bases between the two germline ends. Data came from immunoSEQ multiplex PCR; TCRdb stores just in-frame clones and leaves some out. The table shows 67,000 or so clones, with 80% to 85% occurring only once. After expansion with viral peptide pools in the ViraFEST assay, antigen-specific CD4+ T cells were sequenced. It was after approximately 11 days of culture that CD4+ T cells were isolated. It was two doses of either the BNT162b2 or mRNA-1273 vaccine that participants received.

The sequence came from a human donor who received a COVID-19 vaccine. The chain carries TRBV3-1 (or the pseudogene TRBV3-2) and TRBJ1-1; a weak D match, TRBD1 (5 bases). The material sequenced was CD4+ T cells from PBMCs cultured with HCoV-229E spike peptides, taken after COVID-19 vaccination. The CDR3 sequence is CASSPGGKNTEAFF. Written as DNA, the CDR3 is TGTGCCAGCAGCCCGGGGGGTAAAAACACTGAAGCTTTCTTT.